These 2 T cell receptor beta chains were all obtained from the same sample, sequenced in a study of cytomegalovirus exposure and HLA in healthy donors listed by TCRdb under 2017. Library preparation employed the immunoSEQ multiplex PCR assay. For the multiplex PCR, a mixture combining 60 forward primers for TCR Vbeta segments and 13 reverse primers for TCR Jbeta segments was used. TCRdb re-hosts the immuneACCESS table, in-frame sequences only. Its copies lack some clones; in the studies checked, an unresolved V gene accounts for under half of them, and the cause for the rest is not known. The sample data list some 130,000 clones, and 75% to 90% of these were observed just once. The ten largest account for under 4.5% of the sample. What was sequenced was PBMCs. Every receptor here comes from a woman in her thirties or forties in good health and CMV-seronegative.

V is TRBV5-6 and J is TRBJ2-7; 7 bases are a match to TRBD1. CDR1 and CDR2 from the germline V gene are SGHDT and YYEEEE. CDR3 length: 12 amino acids. With 4 bases clipped from V and 6 bases from J, the junction kept 4 bases outside the gene matches. CDR3 nucleotide sequence: TGTGCCAGCAGCCGGGACAGATGCGAGCAGTACTTC. It encodes CASSRDRCEQYF. The full variable domain, rest sourced from reference TRBV5-6 and TRBJ2-7, is DAGVTQSPTHLIKTRGQQVTLRCSPKSGHDTVSWYQQALGQGPQFIFQYYEEEERQRGNFPDRFSGHQFPNYSSELNVNALLLGDSALYLCASSRDRCEQYFGPGTRLTVT.

The chain recombines TRBV19 with TRBJ1-5; 7 nucleotides match TRBD1. Trimming cost V 0 bases and J 4 bases; bases outside gene matches: 3. CDR1 and CDR2 from the germline V gene are LNHDA and SQIVND (reference sequence). The CDR3 has 15 residues. The CDR3 sequence: CASSIEAQGNQPQHF. CDR3 bases: TGTGCCAGTAGTATAGAGGCACAGGGGAATCAGCCCCAGCATTTT.